The T cell receptor (beta chain) under discussion was sequenced for a study of blood T cells in healthy people across ages. A second PCR, run for about 7 to 11 cycles, used a sample-barcoded 5' primer plus a J-beta primer mix. Via MiXCR, TCRdb re-called the 5' RACE reads, giving one row per CDR3 protein. The data show hundreds of thousands of distinct CDR3 sequences, with more than 40% seen just once and about a fifth held by the top ten. This clonotype turned up a few times. V gave up 3 bases and J gave up 1 base, with 10 bases separating them. This CDR3 comprises 14 residues. This sequence originates from a man in his sixties in good health. The sequencing input was blood. The V and J genes are TRBV12-3 or TRBV12-4 and TRBJ2-7; D remains unclear. The CDR3 sequence: CASSFLGISYEQYF. CDR3 nucleotide sequence: TGTGCCAGCAGTTTTTTGGGCATTTCCTACGAGCAGTACTTC.